A single sample is the source of the 22 T cell receptor beta chains below, sequenced in a study of blood T cell repertoires in COVID-19. The table came from immunoSEQ multiplex PCR; TCRdb's copy has only in-frame clones and leaves some out. The table has about 220,000 clones, 82% seen once; the top ten hold 3% to 3.5%. Material for sequencing was PBMCs or T cells enriched from blood (not recorded which). The source is a woman aged 55 to 70 who had recovered from COVID-19.

V is TRBV7-6 and J is TRBJ1-1, with D possibly being TRBD1 (5 bases). The CDR3 is made up of 15 amino acids. The V and J ends lost 1 base and 1 base respectively, with 10 bases between them. Germline V lookup: CDR1 SGHVS, CDR2 FNYEAQ. The chain's CDR3 is CASSLVDRGNTEAFF. The DNA of the CDR3 is TGTGCCAGCAGCTTAGTCGACAGAGGGAACACTGAAGCTTTCTTT.

The rearrangement uses TRBV6-6 and TRBJ1-6; 8 nucleotides match TRBD1. After removal of 6 bases from V and 9 bases from J, the junction contained 7 bases not matched to a gene. Germline V gene data show CDR1 as MNHNY and CDR2 as SVGAGI (reference sequence). There are 14 residues in the CDR3. The CDR3 reads CASSGGQGGSPLHF. CDR3 nucleotide sequence: TGTGCCAGCAGCGGAGGACAGGGTGGTTCACCCCTCCACTTT.

The rearrangement links TRBV5-5 to TRBJ1-2; D may be TRBD1 (6 bases). The CDR3 runs to 15 residues. Looked up from germline, CDR1 is SGHKS and CDR2 is YYEKEE (reference sequence). Trimming removed 4 bases from V and 2 bases from J, with 15 bases in between. The CDR3: CASSLGPTGNYGYTF. In DNA form, the CDR3 reads TGTGCCAGCAGCCTAGGACCCACAGGGAACTATGGCTACACCTTC.

This chain uses TRBV5-4 with TRBJ2-7, with 8 positions matching TRBD1. From germline, CDR1 is SGHNT and CDR2 YYREEE (reference sequence). V shed 0 bases and J 7 bases; nucleotides not matched to a gene: 6. There are 14 residues in the CDR3. This CDR3 is CASSLVQGAGEQYF. The CDR3 DNA reads as TGTGCCAGCAGCTTGGTTCAGGGGGCAGGGGAGCAGTACTTC.

V usage is TRBV10-3 and J usage is TRBJ2-2, with 7 bases that match TRBD1. Losses at the gene ends were 2 bases for V and 0 bases for J; bases not matched to a gene: 0. Germline loops: CDR1 ENHRY, CDR2 SYGVKD. The CDR3 length is 15 residues. The CDR3 protein is CAISEGQANTGELFF. For the CDR3, the DNA is TGTGCCATCAGTGAGGGACAGGCGAACACCGGGGAGCTGTTTTTT.

The CDR3: CASSSTGGDEKLFF. CDR3 coding DNA: TGTGCCAGCAGCTCAACAGGGGGGGATGAAAAACTGTTTTTT. The rearrangement uses TRBV7-9 and TRBJ1-4; 8 bases are a match to TRBD1. CDR3 size: 14 residues. The germline gives CDR1 SEHNR, CDR2 FQNEAQ (reference sequence). J was trimmed by 6 bases and V by 4 bases; bases with no gene match: 4. The variable domain in full, with the rest retrieved from reference TRBV7-9 and TRBJ1-4, is DTGVSQNPRHKITKRGQNVTFRCDPISEHNRLYWYRQTLGQGPEFLTYFQNEAQLEKSRLLSDRFSAERPKGSFSTLEIQRTEQGDSAMYLCASSSTGGDEKLFFGSGTQLSVL.

The chain is built from TRBV19 and TRBJ2-3, with 11 bases fitting TRBD2. The ends lost 6 bases at V and 1 base at J; junction bases unmatched: 3. The length of the CDR3 is 15 residues. Germline V gene sequence: CDR1 LNHDA, CDR2 SQIVND (reference sequence). CDR3 sequence (DNA): TGTGCCAGTAGAGAACTAGCGGGGGGCACAGATACGCAGTATTTT. Protein product: CASRELAGGTDTQYF.

CDR3 protein: CASSDGQGREKLFF. The CDR3 bases are TGCGCCAGCAGTGACGGACAGGGGAGGGAAAAACTGTTTTTT. This chain uses TRBV5-1 with TRBJ1-4; 9 bases agree with TRBD1. The CDR3 extends over 14 amino acids. Germline V gives CDR1 SGHRS, CDR2 YFSETQ. V dropped 5 bases and J dropped 8; count of bases not matched to a gene: 7.

The chain carries TRBV4-3 and TRBJ2-7, with TRBD1 matching over 8 bases. This CDR3 region has 17 residues. The trim removed 0 bases at V and 7 bases at J, leaving 14 bases unmatched. CDR1 and CDR2 (germline): LGHNA, YSLEER. CDR3 protein: CASSQDFSGGLFREQYF. The CDR3 DNA reads as TGCGCCAGCAGCCAAGATTTTTCAGGGGGCCTTTTTAGGGAGCAGTACTTC.

The chain combines TRBV11-2 with TRBJ2-5; possible D gene TRBD1, 6 bases. Trimming took off 5 bases at V and 4 bases at J, with 14 bases between the two ends. Germline-derived CDR1 and CDR2 are SGHAT and FQNNGV. There are 14 residues in the CDR3. The DNA for the CDR3 is TGTGCCAGCAGCCTACAGGGAGCCCCAGAGACCCAGTACTTC. Translating gives CASSLQGAPETQYF.

The rearrangement joins TRBV7-7 to TRBJ2-5, with TRBD2 matching over 13 bases. The CDR3 is made up of 16 amino acids. The ends lost 5 bases at V and 4 bases at J; junction bases unmatched: 7. Germline V gives CDR1 SSHAT, CDR2 FNYEAQ (reference sequence). CDR3 in DNA: TGTGCCAGCAGCGCCACTAGCGGGAGGGGTGTAGAGACCCAGTACTTC. Its translation: CASSATSGRGVETQYF.

Written as DNA, the CDR3 is TGCGCCAGCAGCCCCATGAGGGTCAATGAGCAGTTCTTC. Translating it yields CASSPMRVNEQFF. The V gene is TRBV5-1, the J gene TRBJ2-1; a possible D gene is TRBD2 (5 bases). The CDR3 loop spans 13 amino acids. The germline gives CDR1 SGHRS, CDR2 YFSETQ. Trimming cost V 4 bases and J 6 bases, with 11 bases left between them. Looking up the rest from reference TRBV5-1 and TRBJ2-1 gives the full variable domain: KAGVTQTPRYLIKTRGQQVTLSCSPISGHRSVSWYQQTPGQGLQFLFEYFSETQRNKGNFPGRFSGRQFSNSRSEMNVSTLELGDSALYLCASSPMRVNEQFFGPGTRLTVL.

The V and J genes are TRBV5-1 and TRBJ1-1; 7 nucleotides agree with TRBD1. J lost 3 bases, V lost 4 bases, and 6 bases had no gene match. CDR1 is SGHRS and CDR2 is YFSETQ in the germline V gene. The CDR3 covers 14 residues. The CDR3: CASSHTQGDTEAFF. As DNA, the CDR3 is TGCGCCAGCAGCCATACTCAGGGGGACACTGAAGCTTTCTTT.

As DNA, the CDR3 is TGTGCCAGCAGCTATATACCCTCCGGCTACGAGCAGTACTTC. This encodes CASSYIPSGYEQYF. V usage is TRBV7-2 and J usage is TRBJ2-7; D remains unclear. The CDR3 loop spans 14 amino acids. CDR1 is SGHTA and CDR2 is FQGNSA in the germline V gene. Trimming left V 4 bases short and J 3 bases short, with 13 bases between.

This sequence joins TRBV4-3 and TRBJ2-1; 10 bases agree with TRBD2. With 1 base clipped from V and 5 bases from J, the junction kept 5 bases outside the gene matches. Germline lookup yields CDR1 LGHNA and CDR2 YSLEER. The CDR3 spans 16 residues. The CDR3 protein is CASSQGPLAGDNEQFF. The CDR3 DNA reads as TGCGCCAGCAGCCAAGGTCCGCTAGCGGGGGACAATGAGCAGTTCTTC.

The chain is built from TRBV29-1 and TRBJ2-6; D possibly corresponds to TRBD2 (5 bases). The CDR3 is made up of 17 amino acids. V was shortened by 7 bases and J by 0 bases, with 19 bases between the two germline ends. Germline-derived CDR1 and CDR2 are SQVTM and ANQGSEA. Here the CDR3 reads CSEPLREKGSGANVLTF. CDR3 in DNA: TGCAGCGAACCCCTTCGGGAAAAGGGCTCTGGGGCCAACGTCCTGACTTTC.

V and J are TRBV7-2 and TRBJ2-7, with D tentatively TRBD2 (6 bases). V shed 4 bases and J shed 0 bases, with 13 bases lying between them. This CDR3 has 15 amino acids. CDR1 SGHTA and CDR2 FQGNSA come from the germline V gene. This CDR3 is CASSSGGYLSYEQYF. DNA for the CDR3: TGTGCCAGCAGCTCCGGGGGTTACCTCTCCTACGAGCAGTACTTC.

This clone has just a few counts. The V and J genes are TRBV21-1 and TRBJ1-1. TRBV21-1 is an annotated pseudogene. This CDR3 contains 14 residues. CDR3 sequence reads: CASSKAPGDTEAFF. The CDR3 bases are TGTGCCAGCAGCAAAGCGCCGGGGGACACTGAAGCTTTCTTT.

V and J are TRBV5-1 and TRBJ1-3; 7 bases line up with TRBD1. Germline assignment: CDR1 SGHRS and CDR2 YFSETQ. The CDR3 contains 17 residues. V dropped 0 bases and J dropped 3; count of bases not matched to a gene: 9. The DNA for the CDR3 is TGCGCCAGCAGCTTGGATCCACAGGGGAATAGTGGAAACACCATATATTTT. Translation: CASSLDPQGNSGNTIYF. Complete variable domain (other parts from reference TRBV5-1 and TRBJ1-3): KAGVTQTPRYLIKTRGQQVTLSCSPISGHRSVSWYQQTPGQGLQFLFEYFSETQRNKGNFPGRFSGRQFSNSRSEMNVSTLELGDSALYLCASSLDPQGNSGNTIYFGEGSWLTVV.

V is TRBV18 and J is TRBJ1-5; D is ambiguous. Germline CDR1 and CDR2: KGHSH and LQKENI. The V end was cut by 6 bases, the J end by 7 bases, with 10 bases between. The CDR3 extends over 12 amino acids. In nucleotides, the CDR3 is TGTGCCAGCTCTCCCCCGGGACAGCCCCAGCATTTT. Its translation is CASSPPGQPQHF.

This chain links TRBV15 with TRBJ2-7; 7 positions agree with TRBD2. The CDR3 contains 15 residues. Germline V gives CDR1 LNHNV, CDR2 YYDKDF (reference sequence). With 5 bases clipped from V and 1 base from J, the junction kept 8 bases outside the gene matches. This CDR3 is CATSGGGELSYEQYF. The CDR3 DNA follows: TGTGCCACCAGCGGGGGGGGAGAACTTTCCTACGAGCAGTACTTC.

CDR3 bases: TGTGCCAGTAACCGACAGATAGGAATGCATGAGCAGTTCTTC. Translating gives CASNRQIGMHEQFF. The genes are TRBV19 and TRBJ2-1, with D possibly TRBD1 on 5 matching bases. V was shortened by 7 bases and J by 8 bases, with 18 bases between the two germline ends. Germline loops: CDR1 LNHDA, CDR2 SQIVND (reference sequence). The CDR3 extends over 14 amino acids.